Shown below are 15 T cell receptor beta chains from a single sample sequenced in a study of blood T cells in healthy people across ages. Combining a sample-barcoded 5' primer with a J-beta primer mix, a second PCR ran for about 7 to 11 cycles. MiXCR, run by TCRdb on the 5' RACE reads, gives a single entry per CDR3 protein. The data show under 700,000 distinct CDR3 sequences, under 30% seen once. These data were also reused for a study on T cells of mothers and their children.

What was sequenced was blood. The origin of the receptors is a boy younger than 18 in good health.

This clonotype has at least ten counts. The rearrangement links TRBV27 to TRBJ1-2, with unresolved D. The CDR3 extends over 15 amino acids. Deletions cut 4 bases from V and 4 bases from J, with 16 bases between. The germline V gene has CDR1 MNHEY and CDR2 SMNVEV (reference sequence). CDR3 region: CASSSGIAHIYGYTF. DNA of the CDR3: TGTGCCAGCAGTTCCGGGATAGCCCATATCTATGGCTACACCTTC.

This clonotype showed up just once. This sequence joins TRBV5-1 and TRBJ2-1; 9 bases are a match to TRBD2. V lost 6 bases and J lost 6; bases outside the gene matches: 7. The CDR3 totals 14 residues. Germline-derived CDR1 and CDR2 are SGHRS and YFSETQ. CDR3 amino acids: CASNLAGKPNEQFF. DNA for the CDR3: TGCGCCAGCAACCTAGCGGGGAAACCCAATGAGCAGTTCTTC.

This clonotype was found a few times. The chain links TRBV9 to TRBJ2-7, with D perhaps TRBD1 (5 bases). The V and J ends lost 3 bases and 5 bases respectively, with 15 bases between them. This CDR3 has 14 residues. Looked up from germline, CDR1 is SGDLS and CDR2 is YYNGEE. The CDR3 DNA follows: TGTGCCAGCAGCGCAGAAGGCAGGGCGAACGAGCAGTACTTC. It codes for CASSAEGRANEQYF. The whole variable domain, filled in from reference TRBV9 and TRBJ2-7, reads DSGVTQTPKHLITATGQRVTLRCSPRSGDLSVYWYQQSLDQGLQFLIQYYNGEERAKGNILERFSAQQFPDLHSELNLSSLELGDSALYFCASSAEGRANEQYFGPGTRLTVT.

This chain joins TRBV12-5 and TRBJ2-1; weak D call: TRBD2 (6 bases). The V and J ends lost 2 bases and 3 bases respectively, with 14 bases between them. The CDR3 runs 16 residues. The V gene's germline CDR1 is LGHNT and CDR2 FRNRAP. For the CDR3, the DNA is TGTGCTAGTGGTTTGACAGACGGGGGTTTCTACAATGAGCAGTTCTTC. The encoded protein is CASGLTDGGFYNEQFF.

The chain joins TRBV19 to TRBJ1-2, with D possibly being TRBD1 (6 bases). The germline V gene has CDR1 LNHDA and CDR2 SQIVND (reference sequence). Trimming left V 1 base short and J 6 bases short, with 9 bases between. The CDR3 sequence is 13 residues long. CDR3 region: CASSIVQGNGYTF. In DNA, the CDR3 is TGTGCCAGTAGTATAGTCCAGGGGAATGGCTACACCTTC.

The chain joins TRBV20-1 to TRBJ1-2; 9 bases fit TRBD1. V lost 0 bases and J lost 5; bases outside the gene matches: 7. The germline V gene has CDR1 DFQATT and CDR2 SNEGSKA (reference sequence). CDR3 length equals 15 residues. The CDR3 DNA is TGCAGTGCTAGAGATGGGGGACAGGGCCCGTATGGCTACACCTTC. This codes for CSARDGGQGPYGYTF.

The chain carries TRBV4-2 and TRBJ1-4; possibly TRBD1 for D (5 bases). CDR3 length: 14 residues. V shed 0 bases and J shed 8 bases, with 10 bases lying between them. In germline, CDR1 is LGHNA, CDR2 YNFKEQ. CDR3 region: CASSQEPGGEKLFF. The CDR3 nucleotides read TGTGCCAGCAGCCAAGAACCCGGGGGGGAAAAACTGTTTTTT.

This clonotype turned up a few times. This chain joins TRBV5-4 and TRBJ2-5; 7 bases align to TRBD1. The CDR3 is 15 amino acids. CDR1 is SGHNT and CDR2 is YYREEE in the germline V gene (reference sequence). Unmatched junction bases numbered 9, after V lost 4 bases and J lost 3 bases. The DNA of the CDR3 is TGTGCCAGCAGCCACCGACAGGGAGTAGAAGAGACCCAGTACTTC. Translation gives CASSHRQGVEETQYF.

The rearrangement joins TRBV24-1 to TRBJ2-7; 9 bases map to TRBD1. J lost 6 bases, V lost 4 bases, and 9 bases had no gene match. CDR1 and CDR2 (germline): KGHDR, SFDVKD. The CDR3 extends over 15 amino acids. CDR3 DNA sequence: TGTGCCACCAGTGAGGAAGGGACAGGGTCTGGCGAGCAGTACTTC. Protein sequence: CATSEEGTGSGEQYF.

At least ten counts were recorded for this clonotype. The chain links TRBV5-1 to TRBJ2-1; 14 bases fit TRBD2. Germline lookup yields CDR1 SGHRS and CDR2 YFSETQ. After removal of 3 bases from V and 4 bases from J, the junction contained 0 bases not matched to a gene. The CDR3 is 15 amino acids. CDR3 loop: CASSWTSGGYNEQFF. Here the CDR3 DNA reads TGCGCCAGCAGCTGGACTAGCGGGGGGTACAATGAGCAGTTCTTC.

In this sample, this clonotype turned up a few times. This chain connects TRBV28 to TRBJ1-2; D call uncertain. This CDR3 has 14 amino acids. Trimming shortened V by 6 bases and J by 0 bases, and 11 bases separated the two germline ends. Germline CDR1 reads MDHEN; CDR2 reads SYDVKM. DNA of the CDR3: TGTGCCAGCAGCCCGACCCTAGCTAACTATGGCTACACCTTC. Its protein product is CASSPTLANYGYTF.

CDR3 DNA sequence: TGTGCCAGCAGACCCGGGGGGTCGGAGACCCAGTACTTC. It encodes CASRPGGSETQYF. The V gene is TRBV2, the J gene TRBJ2-5; 7 bases align to TRBD2. Per germline, CDR1 SNHLY and CDR2 FYNNEI. The CDR3 spans 13 residues. Trimming cost V 6 bases and J 5 bases; bases outside gene matches: 6. The full variable domain, in which reference TRBV2 and TRBJ2-5 provide the parts outside the CDR3, is EPEVTQTPSHQVTQMGQEVILRCVPISNHLYFYWYRQILGQKVEFLVSFYNNEISEKSEIFDDQFSVERPDGSNFTLKIRSTKLEDSAMYFCASRPGGSETQYFGPGTRLLVL.

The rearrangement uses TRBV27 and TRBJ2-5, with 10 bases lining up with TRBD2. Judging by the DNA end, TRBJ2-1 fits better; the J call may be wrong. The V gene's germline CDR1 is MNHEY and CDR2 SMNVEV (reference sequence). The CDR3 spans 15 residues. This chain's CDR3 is CASSSSLAGANEQFF. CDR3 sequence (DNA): TGTGCCAGCAGTTCGAGTCTAGCGGGAGCCAATGAGCAGTTCTTC.

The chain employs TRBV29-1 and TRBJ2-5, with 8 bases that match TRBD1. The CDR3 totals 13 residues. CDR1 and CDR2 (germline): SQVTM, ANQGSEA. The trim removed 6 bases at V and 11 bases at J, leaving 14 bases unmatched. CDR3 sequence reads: CSVGQVGSMEQYF. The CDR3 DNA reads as TGCAGCGTGGGACAGGTAGGCTCTATGGAGCAGTACTTC. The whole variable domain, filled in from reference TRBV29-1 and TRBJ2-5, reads SAVISQKPSRDICQRGTSLTIQCQVDSQVTMMFWYRQQPGQSLTLIATANQGSEATYESGFVIDKFPISRPNLTFSTLTVSNMSPEDSSIYLCSVGQVGSMEQYFGPGTRLLVL.

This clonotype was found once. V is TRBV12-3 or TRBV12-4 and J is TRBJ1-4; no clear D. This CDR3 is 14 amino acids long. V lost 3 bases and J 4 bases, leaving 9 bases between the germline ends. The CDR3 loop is CASSFRHHNEKLFF. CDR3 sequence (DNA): TGTGCCAGCAGTTTCCGGCACCATAATGAAAAACTGTTTTTT.